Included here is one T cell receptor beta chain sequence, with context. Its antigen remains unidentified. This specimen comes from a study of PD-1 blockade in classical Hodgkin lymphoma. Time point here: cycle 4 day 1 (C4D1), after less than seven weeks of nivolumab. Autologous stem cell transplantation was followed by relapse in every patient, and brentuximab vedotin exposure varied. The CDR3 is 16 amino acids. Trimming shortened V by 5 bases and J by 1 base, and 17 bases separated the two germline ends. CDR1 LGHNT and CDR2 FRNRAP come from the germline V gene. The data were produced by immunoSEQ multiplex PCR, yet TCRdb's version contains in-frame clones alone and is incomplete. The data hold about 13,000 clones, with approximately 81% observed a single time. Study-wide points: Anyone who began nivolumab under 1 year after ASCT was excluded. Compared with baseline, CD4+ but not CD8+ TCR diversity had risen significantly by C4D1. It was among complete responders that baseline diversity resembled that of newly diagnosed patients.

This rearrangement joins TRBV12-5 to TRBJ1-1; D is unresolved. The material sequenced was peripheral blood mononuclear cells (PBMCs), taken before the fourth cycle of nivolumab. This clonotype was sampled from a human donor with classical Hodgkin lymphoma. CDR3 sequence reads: CASGPPDTPRNTEAFF. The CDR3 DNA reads TGTGCTAGTGGTCCCCCCGACACCCCTCGGAACACTGAAGCTTTCTTT.